This T cell receptor (beta chain) was observed in a study of blood T cell repertoires in COVID-19 (dated by TCRdb to 2018 to 2020). Study-wide context: The collaborator samples originated in the United States, Italy and Spain and spanned the acute and convalescent phases of COVID-19. The prospective study material was composed of cDNA or gDNA derived from T cells, B-cell-depleted T cells, or PBMCs. The dataset comprised deeply sampled blood TCRbeta repertoires from subjects exposed to, actively infected with, or recovered from COVID-19. The repertoires were released in a freely available public database intended as a resource for research on the immune response to SARS-CoV-2. The samples were drawn from the first 160 participants of the ongoing ImmuneRACE study and from 950 to 1,500 subjects provided by 6 global collaborators. A de-identified subject ID, COVID-19 status, age in years and sex were almost always included in the sample metadata. Where available, HLA class I and class II types were taken from metadata supplied by the sample provider and were not determined by assay-based typing. On the study overall, not on this receptor specifically: How much clinical and demographic metadata was included differed by source and by participant, and the metadata was provided uncurated.

A second Seattle source provided samples from volunteer blood donors who had recovered from COVID-19. The collaborating institutions used their own protocols to collect whole blood in K2EDTA tubes. For TCRbeta analysis, collaborators shipped samples as frozen whole blood, isolated PBMCs, or DNA extracted from either of those sample types. This clone was seen just once. No antigen is known for it. No base quality information exists; no much larger clone differs at one position. TCRbeta CDR3 regions were amplified from genomic DNA by means of the immunoSEQ Assay, a bias-controlled multiplex PCR. The study's processing was this. Nucleated cell counts per sample were estimated from amplification of reference gene primers within the assay. To quantify the absolute abundance of each unique TCRbeta CDR3 rearrangement, sequence reads were collapsed and filtered. For each sample, productive Simpson clonality was calculated as the square root of Simpson's diversity index over productive rearrangements. TCRdb re-hosts the immuneACCESS table, in-frame sequences only. Its copies lack some clones; in the studies checked, an unresolved V gene accounts for under half of them, and the cause for the rest is not known. That table supplies the V and J calls and clone size; D and trimming were determined from the DNA. This sample has a few hundred thousand clones in its table, and roughly 84% of those were observed once. Of the sample, approximately 1.5% falls within the top ten clones.

V loses 5 bases of germline sequence and J loses 5 bases, and the interval between the two ends is 12 bases. The CDR3 runs 13 residues from the cysteine to the phenylalanine. Only the CDR3 DNA is retained, 39 bases long and in frame from the first base. CDR1 SGHAT and CDR2 FQNNGV were looked up in the germline V gene. The chain is encoded by TRBV11-2 joined to TRBJ1-1; TRBD1 could be the D gene, as 5 bases match. The clonotype comes from a woman between 35 and 50 years old who had recovered from COVID-19. Sequenced input: peripheral blood. The CDR3 region has the sequence CASSQSGGTEAFF. The DNA is as follows: TGTGCCAGCAGCCAGAGCGGGGGAACTGAAGCTTTCTTT.